Each of the 30 T cell receptor beta chains below was sequenced from the same sample in a study of human thymus T cells. Thymus specimens were resections from corrective heart surgery. TCRdb's copy holds only in-frame clones and misses some; the assay was immunoSEQ multiplex PCR. Of roughly 130,000 clones listed, around 94% are singletons. Sequencing was carried out using thymus tissue. All receptors derive from a boy under two years old with a congenital heart defect but otherwise immunologically healthy.

V usage is TRBV7-2 and J usage is TRBJ2-1, with 7 bases identical to TRBD2. Germline V gene data show CDR1 as SGHTA and CDR2 as FQGNSA. The ends lost 3 bases at V and 2 bases at J; junction bases unmatched: 4. This CDR3 comprises 15 residues. Here the CDR3 DNA reads TGTGCCAGCAGCTTTCCCGGGGGGACCTACAATGAGCAGTTCTTC. Its protein product is CASSFPGGTYNEQFF.

This chain uses TRBV6-5 with TRBJ1-1; D gene ambiguous. The CDR3 is 15 amino acids. With 4 bases removed from V and 0 bases from J, the gap between germline ends came to 12 bases. Germline assignment: CDR1 MNHEY and CDR2 SVGAGI. The CDR3 nucleotides read TGTGCCAGCAGTTCCCCAAGGGTCATGAACACTGAAGCTTTCTTT. Residues: CASSSPRVMNTEAFF.

The DNA for the CDR3 is TGTGCCAGCAGCCCGGGACAGGGTCCCTACGAGCAGTACTTC. Its protein product is CASSPGQGPYEQYF. V gene TRBV5-4 combines with J gene TRBJ2-7; 9 nucleotides match TRBD1. J gave up 2 bases and V 4 bases, and 4 bases lay outside the gene matches. CDR1 is SGHNT, CDR2 YYREEE, per germline (reference sequence). The CDR3 runs to 14 residues.

The chain is built from TRBV29-1 and TRBJ2-5; the match to TRBD1 covers 10 bases. V shed 4 bases, J shed 5 bases, and the junction held 7 bases outside the gene matches. Looked up from germline, CDR1 is SQVTM and CDR2 is ANQGSEA. The CDR3 consists of 14 residues. In DNA, the CDR3 is TGCAGCGTTGGAGGACAGGGGGGTTACGAGACCCAGTACTTC. It yields the protein CSVGGQGGYETQYF.

The chain has TRBV4-3 and TRBJ2-4; D is unclear. The CDR3 runs 18 residues. Germline CDR1 and CDR2: LGHNA and YSLEER. Deletions cut 0 bases from V and 2 bases from J, with 17 bases between. The CDR3 region has the DNA TGCGCCAGCAGCCAAGATCGAGATTCGCAGGATACCAAAAACATTCAGTACTTC. Encoded protein: CASSQDRDSQDTKNIQYF.

The count of this clone is one. The J gene is TRBJ2-1, the V gene TRBV7-9, with 12 bases that match TRBD2. The CDR3 covers 17 residues. V dropped 5 bases and J dropped 5; count of bases not matched to a gene: 10. Germline CDR1 SEHNR, CDR2 FQNEAQ (reference sequence). The CDR3 sequence is CASSEARTSGEDNEQFF. CDR3 sequence (DNA): TGTGCCAGCAGCGAGGCCAGGACTAGCGGGGAAGACAATGAGCAGTTCTTC.

The chain has TRBV25-1 and TRBJ1-1; 10 positions agree with TRBD1. In germline, CDR1 is MGHDK, CDR2 SYGVNS. This CDR3 has 16 residues. V was clipped by 3 bases and J by 3 bases; unmatched bases: 7. CDR3 sequence: CASSDRDRGSHTEAFF. Here the CDR3 DNA reads TGTGCCAGCAGTGATCGGGACAGGGGTTCGCACACTGAAGCTTTCTTT.

The V and J genes are TRBV27 and TRBJ2-3; possibly TRBD1 or TRBD2 for D (7 bases each). This CDR3 spans 14 amino acids. Trimming removed 4 bases at V and 1 base at J, with 9 bases between. Germline CDR1 is MNHEY and CDR2 is SMNVEV (reference sequence). DNA for the CDR3: TGTGCCAGCAGTTCAGGGGGGGGCACAGATACGCAGTATTTT. This codes for CASSSGGGTDTQYF.

V is TRBV7-9 and J is TRBJ2-6; D may be TRBD1 (5 bases). The V gene's germline CDR1 is SEHNR and CDR2 FQNEAQ (reference sequence). The CDR3 is 16 amino acids. V lost 4 bases and J 0 bases, leaving 10 bases between the germline ends. In DNA form, the CDR3 reads TGTGCCAGCAGCTCGATCGACAGCTCTGGGGCCAACGTCCTGACTTTC. It translates to CASSSIDSSGANVLTF. The whole variable domain, filled in from reference TRBV7-9 and TRBJ2-6, reads DTGVSQNPRHKITKRGQNVTFRCDPISEHNRLYWYRQTLGQGPEFLTYFQNEAQLEKSRLLSDRFSAERPKGSFSTLEIQRTEQGDSAMYLCASSSIDSSGANVLTFGAGSRLTVL.

This chain links TRBV4-3 with TRBJ2-4; D is perhaps TRBD2 (6 bases). With 4 bases removed from V and 3 bases from J, the gap between germline ends came to 10 bases. Germline loops: CDR1 LGHNA, CDR2 YSLEER. The CDR3 totals 14 residues. This chain's CDR3 is CASSPMGGKNIQYF. The CDR3 region has the DNA TGCGCCAGCAGCCCAATGGGAGGCAAAAACATTCAGTACTTC.

The V call is TRBV28, the J call TRBJ1-3; D is undetermined. There are 14 residues in the CDR3. Between the trimmed V and J ends, which lost 4 bases and 0 bases, there was a span of 7 bases. CDR1 and CDR2 (germline): MDHEN, SYDVKM. CDR3: CASSSRHSGNTIYF. The CDR3 DNA reads as TGTGCCAGCAGTTCCCGACACTCTGGAAACACCATATATTTT.

This chain connects TRBV6-5 to TRBJ2-1, with D possibly TRBD1 on 5 matching bases. The ends were cut back, 2 bases at V and 5 bases at J, with 13 bases in the middle. The CDR3 is 15 residues long. Germline loops: CDR1 MNHEY, CDR2 SVGAGI. CDR3 in DNA: TGTGCCAGCAGTTACAAAGACAGTCCGGACAATGAGCAGTTCTTC. It specifies CASSYKDSPDNEQFF.

The V gene is TRBV4-3, the J gene TRBJ2-1, with 9 bases lining up with TRBD1. V lost 4 bases to trimming and J lost 7 bases; unmatched junction nucleotides: 11. The germline gives CDR1 LGHNA, CDR2 YSLEER. The CDR3 is 16 amino acids. The DNA of the CDR3 is TGCGCCAGCAGCCGGGCGTTCGGGACAGGGAAGAATGAGCAGTTCTTC. As protein: CASSRAFGTGKNEQFF.

The V call is TRBV6-5, the J call TRBJ2-1, with 9 bases lining up with TRBD2. CDR1 MNHEY and CDR2 SVGAGI come from the germline V gene. J was trimmed by 4 bases and V by 5 bases; bases with no gene match: 3. The CDR3 consists of 14 residues. The CDR3 is CASSSGGSYNEQFF. In nucleotides, the CDR3 is TGTGCCAGCAGTAGCGGGGGGTCTTACAATGAGCAGTTCTTC.

The chain combines TRBV14 with TRBJ2-7; tentatively, D is TRBD1 (6 bases). Germline CDR1 and CDR2: SGHDN and FVKESK. Trimming took 8 bases from V and 3 from J, leaving 14 bases between them. The CDR3 loop spans 13 amino acids. This CDR3 is CASSHRADYEQYF. CDR3 nucleotides: TGTGCCAGCTCACACAGGGCGGACTACGAGCAGTACTTC.

The chain links TRBV5-1 to TRBJ2-1, with TRBD2 as a possible D gene (6 bases). The germline V and J ends were trimmed by 0 bases and 8 bases, with 12 bases remaining between them. CDR1 is SGHRS, CDR2 YFSETQ, per germline. The CDR3 loop spans 14 amino acids. CDR3 sequence: CASSLDGRGDEQFF. CDR3 sequence (DNA): TGCGCCAGCAGCTTGGACGGGCGGGGCGATGAGCAGTTCTTC.

The V call is TRBV28, the J call TRBJ2-1; maybe TRBD2 (5 bases). CDR3 length equals 16 residues. The germline V gene has CDR1 MDHEN and CDR2 SYDVKM. V was pared by 2 bases and J by 2 bases, with 13 bases between. The CDR3 bases are TGTGCCAGCAGTTTAAAGGCGGGCAGACCCTACAATGAGCAGTTCTTC. Amino acid sequence: CASSLKAGRPYNEQFF.

The V and J genes are TRBV5-1 and TRBJ1-4; maybe TRBD1 (5 bases). V shed 4 bases and J shed 8 bases, with 15 bases lying between them. The length of the CDR3 is 14 residues. Germline V gives CDR1 SGHRS, CDR2 YFSETQ. CDR3 DNA: TGCGCCAGCAGCCCCAGGGCGGGAGGGGAAAAACTGTTTTTT. It yields the protein CASSPRAGGEKLFF.

This clone came up once. The genes are TRBV4-3 and TRBJ1-1; 7 nucleotides agree with TRBD1. J gave up 7 bases and V 0 bases, and 8 bases lay outside the gene matches. The germline CDR1 and CDR2 sequences are LGHNA and YSLEER. This CDR3 contains 15 residues. CDR3 loop: CASSQDYRGKGEAFF. For the CDR3, the DNA is TGCGCCAGCAGCCAAGATTACAGGGGAAAGGGTGAAGCTTTCTTT.

The DNA for the CDR3 is TGTGCTAGTGGTTTGCATGGGCAAAGGAGCTCCTACGAGCAGTACTTC. As protein: CASGLHGQRSSYEQYF. The chain links TRBV12-5 to TRBJ2-7; no reliable D call. Germline V gene lookup returns CDR1 LGHNT and CDR2 FRNRAP. The V gene lost 2 bases and the J gene lost 0 bases, with 14 bases spanning the gap. The CDR3 runs 16 residues.

The chain joins TRBV19 to TRBJ2-5; D tentatively fits TRBD1 or TRBD2 (5 bases each). The V and J ends lost 0 bases and 3 bases respectively, with 17 bases between them. Per germline, CDR1 LNHDA and CDR2 SQIVND (reference sequence). This CDR3 region has 17 residues. The CDR3 DNA sequence: TGTGCCAGTAGTATAGATCTTGGGACCCCCTGGGAAGAGACCCAGTACTTC. This translates into CASSIDLGTPWEETQYF.

The chain recombines TRBV4-2 with TRBJ1-4, with D unclear. In germline, CDR1 is LGHNA, CDR2 YNFKEQ. V lost 1 base and J lost 3, with 3 bases in between. This CDR3 is built from 13 residues. CDR3 sequence: CASSQVPNEKLFF. The CDR3 DNA is TGTGCCAGCAGCCAAGTGCCTAATGAAAAACTGTTTTTT.

The chain joins TRBV6-5 to TRBJ2-7, with a possible D match to TRBD1 (5 bases). V gave up 0 bases and J gave up 0 bases, with 9 bases separating them. The CDR3 covers 15 residues. CDR1 and CDR2 from the germline V gene are MNHEY and SVGAGI. The CDR3: CASSYSGHLSYEQYF. In DNA form, the CDR3 reads TGTGCCAGCAGTTACTCAGGACACCTCTCCTACGAGCAGTACTTC.

The rearrangement links TRBV6-5 to TRBJ1-2; unclear D gene. V lost 4 bases to trimming and J lost 3 bases, with 12 bases between them. The CDR3 extends over 14 amino acids. Germline-derived CDR1 and CDR2 are MNHEY and SVGAGI. CDR3 sequence reads: CASSLSAGDYGYTF. The CDR3 bases are TGTGCCAGCAGTTTATCGGCGGGCGACTATGGCTACACCTTC.

The chain combines TRBV4-1 with TRBJ2-2, with D possibly called TRBD1 or TRBD2 (5 bases each). The V and J ends lost 0 bases and 4 bases respectively, with 15 bases between them. This CDR3 is 17 amino acids long. Germline lookup yields CDR1 MGHRA and CDR2 YSYEKL. The CDR3 nucleotides read TGCGCCAGCAGCCAAGAGGGTCCTGGGGCGGGCACCGGGGAGCTGTTTTTT. Its protein is CASSQEGPGAGTGELFF.

The V call is TRBV14, the J call TRBJ1-2; perhaps TRBD1 as D (5 bases). Trimming pared 6 bases from V and 6 bases from J, leaving 8 bases between. The CDR3 loop spans 11 amino acids. Germline CDR1 SGHDN, CDR2 FVKESK. CDR3 nucleotide sequence: TGTGCCAGCAGGCAGGGCGATGGCTACACCTTC. Protein sequence: CASRQGDGYTF.

The V gene is TRBV7-2, the J gene TRBJ2-3; 7 bases are shared with TRBD2. V shed 1 base and J 5 bases; nucleotides not matched to a gene: 12. The CDR3 runs to 17 residues. Germline V gives CDR1 SGHTA, CDR2 FQGNSA. CDR3 sequence: CASSLDLRGTLEDTQYF. The CDR3 DNA follows: TGTGCCAGCAGCTTAGATCTGCGGGGGACGCTGGAAGATACGCAGTATTTT.

The DNA for the CDR3 is TGTGCCAGTAGTATAGATGTGTCGGCGGGGGGTAATAACGAGCAGTACTTC. This encodes CASSIDVSAGGNNEQYF. This chain links TRBV19 with TRBJ2-7; TRBD2 matches 8 bases. Germline V gene data show CDR1 as LNHDA and CDR2 as SQIVND (reference sequence). The CDR3 contains 17 residues. Germline trimming cut 0 bases from V and 5 bases from J; bases unmatched to any gene: 12.

In this sample, this clone turned up once. V is TRBV25-1 and J is TRBJ2-1, with D uncertain. CDR1 and CDR2 from the germline V gene are MGHDK and SYGVNS. Trimming pared 2 bases from V and 0 bases from J, leaving 11 bases between. The CDR3 consists of 16 residues. The CDR3 protein is CASSEAHGYSYNEQFF. CDR3 coding DNA: TGTGCCAGCAGTGAAGCCCACGGGTACTCCTACAATGAGCAGTTCTTC.

The CDR3 sequence is CASSQSAWQLWYNEQFF. As DNA, the CDR3 is TGCGCCAGCAGCCAATCCGCCTGGCAGTTGTGGTACAATGAGCAGTTCTTC. V gene TRBV4-1 combines with J gene TRBJ2-1; D unclear. Germline V lookup: CDR1 MGHRA, CDR2 YSYEKL. V was shortened by 2 bases and J by 4 bases, with 18 bases between the two germline ends. CDR3 size: 17 residues.